The entry below describes one TCR beta chain. Mismatch with germline at one junction end may stem from a read error. The data were obtained in a study of blood T cell repertoires in COVID-19. Study-wide context: The origin of the acute and convalescent COVID-19 samples was the United States, Italy and Spain.

Method: immunoSEQ multiplex PCR; TCRdb's copy keeps in-frame clones and lacks some. The table lists fewer than 400,000 clones, 80% to 90% of them singletons. This CDR3 region has 13 residues. Germline CDR1 is MGHRA and CDR2 is YSYEKL. Cohort assignment relied on participant-reported clinical history. Recovered Cohort 3 donors showed two negative PCRs, clearance, or symptom resolution. Sequencing input: PBMCs or T cells enriched from blood (not recorded which). This rearrangement joins TRBV4-1 to TRBJ2-1, with 9 bases identical to TRBD1. The receptor's source is a man aged 30-40 years who had recovered from COVID-19. CDR3 in DNA: TGCGCCAGCAGCCAGGACCGGGACAGGGATATGGTCTTC. It specifies CASSQDRDRDMVF.